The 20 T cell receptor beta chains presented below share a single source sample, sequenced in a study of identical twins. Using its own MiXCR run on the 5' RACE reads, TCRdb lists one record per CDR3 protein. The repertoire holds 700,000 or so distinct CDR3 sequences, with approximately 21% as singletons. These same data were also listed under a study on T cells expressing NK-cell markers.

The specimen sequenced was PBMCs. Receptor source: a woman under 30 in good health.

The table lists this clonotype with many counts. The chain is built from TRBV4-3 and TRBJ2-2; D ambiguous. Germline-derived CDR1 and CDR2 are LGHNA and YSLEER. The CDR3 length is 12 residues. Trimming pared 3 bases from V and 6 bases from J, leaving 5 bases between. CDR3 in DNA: TGCGCCAGCAGCCAGGGATCCGGGGAGCTGTTTTTT. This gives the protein CASSQGSGELFF.

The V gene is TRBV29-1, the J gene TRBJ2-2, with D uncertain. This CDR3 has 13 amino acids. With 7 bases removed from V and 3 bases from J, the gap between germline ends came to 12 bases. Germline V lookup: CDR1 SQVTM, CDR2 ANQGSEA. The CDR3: CSAGIRDTGELFF. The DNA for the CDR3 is TGCAGCGCGGGCATTCGGGACACCGGGGAGCTGTTTTTT.

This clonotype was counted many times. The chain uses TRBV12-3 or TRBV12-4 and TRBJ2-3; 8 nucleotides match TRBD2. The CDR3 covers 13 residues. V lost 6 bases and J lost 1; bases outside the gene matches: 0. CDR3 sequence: CASRREGTDTQYF. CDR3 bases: TGTGCCAGCAGGCGGGAGGGCACAGATACGCAGTATTTT.

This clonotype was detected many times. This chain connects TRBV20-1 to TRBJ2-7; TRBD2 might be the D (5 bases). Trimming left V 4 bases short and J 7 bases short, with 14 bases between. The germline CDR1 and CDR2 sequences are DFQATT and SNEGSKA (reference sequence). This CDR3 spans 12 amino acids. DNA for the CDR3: TGCAGTGCTACCGGACTTGTAAGAGAGCAGTACTTC. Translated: CSATGLVREQYF.

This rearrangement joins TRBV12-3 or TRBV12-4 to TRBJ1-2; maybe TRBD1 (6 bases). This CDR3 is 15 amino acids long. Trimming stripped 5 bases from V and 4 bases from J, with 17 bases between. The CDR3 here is CASSPRQETRYGYTF. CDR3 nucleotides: TGTGCCAGCAGTCCCAGACAGGAGACACGCTATGGCTACACCTTC.

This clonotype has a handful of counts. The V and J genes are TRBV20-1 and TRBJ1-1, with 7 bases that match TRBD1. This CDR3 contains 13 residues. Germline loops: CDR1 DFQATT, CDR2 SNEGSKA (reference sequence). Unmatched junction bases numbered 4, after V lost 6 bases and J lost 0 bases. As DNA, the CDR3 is TGCAGTGCGACGGGACAGCTGAACACTGAAGCTTTCTTT. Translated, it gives CSATGQLNTEAFF.

The CDR3 protein is CSVEDRRQGTNEQFF. CDR3 sequence (DNA): TGCAGCGTTGAAGATAGACGACAGGGGACGAATGAGCAGTTCTTC. This chain uses TRBV29-1 with TRBJ2-1; 8 bases are a match to TRBD1. Germline trimming cut 0 bases from V and 7 bases from J; bases unmatched to any gene: 8. Looked up from germline, CDR1 is SQVTM and CDR2 is ANQGSEA. CDR3 size: 15 residues.

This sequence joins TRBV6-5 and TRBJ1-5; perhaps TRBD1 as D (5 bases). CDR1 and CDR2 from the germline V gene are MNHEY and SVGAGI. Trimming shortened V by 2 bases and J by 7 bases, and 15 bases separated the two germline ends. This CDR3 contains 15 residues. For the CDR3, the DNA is TGTGCCAGCAGTTACCGTCAGGGAAGGGGCCAGCCCCAGCATTTT. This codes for CASSYRQGRGQPQHF.

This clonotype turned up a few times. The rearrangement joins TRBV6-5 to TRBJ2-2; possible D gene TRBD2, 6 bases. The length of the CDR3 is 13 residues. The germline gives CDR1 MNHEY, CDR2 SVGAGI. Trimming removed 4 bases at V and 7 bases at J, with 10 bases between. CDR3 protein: CASSSWGDGELFF. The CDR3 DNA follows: TGTGCCAGCAGTTCCTGGGGGGACGGGGAGCTGTTTTTT.

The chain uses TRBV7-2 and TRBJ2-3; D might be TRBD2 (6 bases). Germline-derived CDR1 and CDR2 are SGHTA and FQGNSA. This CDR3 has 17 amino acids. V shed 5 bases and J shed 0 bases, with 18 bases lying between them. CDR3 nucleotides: TGTGCCAGCAGCCCTAAGGCGGGACCATATAGCACAGATACGCAGTATTTT. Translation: CASSPKAGPYSTDTQYF.

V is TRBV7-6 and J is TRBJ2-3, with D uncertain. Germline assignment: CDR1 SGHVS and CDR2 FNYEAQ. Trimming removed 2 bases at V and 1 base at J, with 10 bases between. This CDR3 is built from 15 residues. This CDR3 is CASSLTPLGTDTQYF. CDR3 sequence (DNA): TGTGCCAGCAGCTTAACCCCCTTGGGCACAGATACGCAGTATTTT.

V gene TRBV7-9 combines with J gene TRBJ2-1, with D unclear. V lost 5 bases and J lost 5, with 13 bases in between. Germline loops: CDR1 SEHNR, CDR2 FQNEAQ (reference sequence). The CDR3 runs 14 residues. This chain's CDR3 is CASSPDTPHNEQFF. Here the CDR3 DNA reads TGTGCCAGCAGCCCCGATACCCCCCACAATGAGCAGTTCTTC.

The CDR3 nucleotides are TGTGCCATCAGTGAGTGGACAGGGCGGTATGGCTACACCTTC. Translated, it gives CAISEWTGRYGYTF. The chain couples TRBV10-3 to TRBJ1-2, with TRBD1 matching over 8 bases. There are 14 residues in the CDR3. The V gene's germline CDR1 is ENHRY and CDR2 SYGVKD. J was trimmed by 5 bases and V by 1 base; bases with no gene match: 3.

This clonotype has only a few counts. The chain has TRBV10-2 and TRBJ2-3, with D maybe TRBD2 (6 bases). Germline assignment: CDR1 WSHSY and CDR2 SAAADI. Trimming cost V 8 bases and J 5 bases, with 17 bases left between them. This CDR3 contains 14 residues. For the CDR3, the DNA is TGCGCCAGCGCCGAAGCGGGCACCTTAGATACGCAGTATTTT. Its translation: CASAEAGTLDTQYF.

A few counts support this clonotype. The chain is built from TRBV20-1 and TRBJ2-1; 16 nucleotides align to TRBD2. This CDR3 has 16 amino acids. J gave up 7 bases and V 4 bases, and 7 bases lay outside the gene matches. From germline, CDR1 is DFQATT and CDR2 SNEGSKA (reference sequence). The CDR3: CSATGLAGGPFNEQFF. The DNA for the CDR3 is TGCAGTGCTACGGGACTAGCGGGGGGGCCTTTTAATGAGCAGTTCTTC.

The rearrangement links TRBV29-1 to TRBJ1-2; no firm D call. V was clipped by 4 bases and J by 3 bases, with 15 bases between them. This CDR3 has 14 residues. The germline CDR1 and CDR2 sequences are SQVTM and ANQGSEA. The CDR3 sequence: CSVVSLDGDYGYTF. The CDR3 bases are TGCAGCGTTGTCTCCCTAGACGGTGACTATGGCTACACCTTC.

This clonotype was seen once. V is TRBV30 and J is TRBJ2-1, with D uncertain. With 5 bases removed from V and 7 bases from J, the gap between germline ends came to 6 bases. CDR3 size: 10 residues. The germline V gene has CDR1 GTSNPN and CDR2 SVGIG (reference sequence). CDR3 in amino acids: CAWGRNEQFF. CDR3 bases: TGTGCCTGGGGCCGAAATGAGCAGTTCTTC. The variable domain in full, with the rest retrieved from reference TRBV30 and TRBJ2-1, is SQTIHQWPATLVQPVGSPLSLECTVEGTSNPNLYWYRQAAGRGLQLLFYSVGIGQISSEVPQNLSASRPQDRQFILSSKKLLLSDSGFYLCAWGRNEQFFGPGTRLTVL.

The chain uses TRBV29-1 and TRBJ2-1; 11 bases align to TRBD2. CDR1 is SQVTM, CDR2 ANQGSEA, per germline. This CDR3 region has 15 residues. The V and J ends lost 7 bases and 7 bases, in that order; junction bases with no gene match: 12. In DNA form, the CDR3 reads TGCAGCGCTGGGTCGACTAGCGGGATGAGGAATGAGCAGTTCTTC. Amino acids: CSAGSTSGMRNEQFF.

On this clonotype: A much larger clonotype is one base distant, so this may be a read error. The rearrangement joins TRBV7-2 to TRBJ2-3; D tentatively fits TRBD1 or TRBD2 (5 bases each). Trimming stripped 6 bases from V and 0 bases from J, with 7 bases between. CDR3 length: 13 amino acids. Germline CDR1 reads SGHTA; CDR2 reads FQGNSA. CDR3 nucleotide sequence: TGTGCCAGCAGTGGGGACAGCACAGATACGCAGTATTTT. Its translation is CASSGDSTDTQYF.

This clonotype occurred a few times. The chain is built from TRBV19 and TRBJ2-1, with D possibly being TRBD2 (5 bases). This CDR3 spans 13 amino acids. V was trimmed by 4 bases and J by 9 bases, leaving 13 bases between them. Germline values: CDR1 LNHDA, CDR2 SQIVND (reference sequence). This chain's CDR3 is CASSTRGRGEQFF. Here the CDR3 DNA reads TGTGCCAGTAGTACCCGAGGGAGAGGTGAGCAGTTCTTC. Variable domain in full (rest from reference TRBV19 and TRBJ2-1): DGGITQSPKYLFRKEGQNVTLSCEQNLNHDAMYWYRQDPGQGLRLIYYSQIVNDFQKGDIAEGYSVSREKKESFPLTVTSAQKNPTAFYLCASSTRGRGEQFFGPGTRLTVL.